The rows below give T cell receptor beta chains drawn from one sample of a study of preoperative IRX-2 immunotherapy in early breast cancer. The protocol was immunoSEQ multiplex PCR, while the TCRdb copy is restricted to in-frame clones and leaves out a portion. The sample carries some 19,000 clones, roughly 80% recorded once. Sample: lymph node tissue, taken after IRX-2 immunotherapy. These receptors were obtained from a human donor with breast cancer. The CDR3 runs from the conserved cysteine through the conserved F or W.

j_gene	len	v_gene	CDR3aa
TRBJ2-7	14	TRBV30	CAWGLLTPPYEQYF
TRBJ2-7	15	TRBV6-8	CASSKLAGGNYEQYF
TRBJ2-1	18	TRBV6-8	CASSSGLAGGPWDNEQFF
TRBJ2-2	16	TRBV6-8	CASSYELAERPGELFF
TRBJ2-3	14	TRBV19	CATRLTGGADTQYF
TRBJ1-1	16	TRBV19	CASRSRMGAMNTEAFF
TRBJ1-4	15	TRBV14	CASSQAGARGEKLFF
TRBJ2-7	17	TRBV11-3	CASSLDLPGQGAYEQYF
TRBJ2-7	14	TRBV4-1	CASSQTGLAYEQYF
TRBJ2-1	13	TRBV19	CASNGRTSNEQFF
TRBJ2-2	13	TRBV12-5	CASTPQNTGELFF
TRBJ1-1	15	TRBV11-3	CASSLEARENTEAFF
TRBJ2-3	13	TRBV30	CAWSVRRGDTQYF
TRBJ1-3	12	TRBV30	CAWGTGMNTIYF
TRBJ1-2	15	TRBV28	CASSPGTGTNYGYTF